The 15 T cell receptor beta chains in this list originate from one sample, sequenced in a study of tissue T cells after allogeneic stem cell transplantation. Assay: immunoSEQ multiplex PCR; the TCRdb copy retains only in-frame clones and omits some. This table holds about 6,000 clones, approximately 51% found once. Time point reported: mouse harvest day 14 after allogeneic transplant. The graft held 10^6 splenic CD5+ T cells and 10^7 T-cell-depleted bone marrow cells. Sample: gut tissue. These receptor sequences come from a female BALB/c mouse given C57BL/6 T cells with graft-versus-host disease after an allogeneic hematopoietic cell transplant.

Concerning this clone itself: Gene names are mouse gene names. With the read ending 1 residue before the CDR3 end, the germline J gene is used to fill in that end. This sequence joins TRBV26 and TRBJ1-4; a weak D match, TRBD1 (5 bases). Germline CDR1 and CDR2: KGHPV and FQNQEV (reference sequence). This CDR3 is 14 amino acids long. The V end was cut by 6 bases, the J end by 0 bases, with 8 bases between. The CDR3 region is CASRRQLSNERLFF. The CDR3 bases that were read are TGTGCCAGCAGGAGACAGCTTTCCAACGAAAGATTATTT.

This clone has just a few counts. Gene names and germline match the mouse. The CDR3 spells CASSRGTINSPLYF. The sequenced part of the CDR3 DNA is TGTGCCAGCAGCCGCGGGACAATTAATTCGCCCCTCTAC. V is TRBV4 and J is TRBJ1-6; possible D gene TRBD1, 6 bases. Read coverage stops 1 residue before the CDR3 terminus; the germline J gene supplies the remainder. TRBJ1-6 is given ORF status, its function remaining uncertain. V lost 5 bases, J lost 6 bases, and 11 bases lay in between. This CDR3 spans 14 amino acids. CDR1 and CDR2 (germline): LGHDT, YNNKQL (reference sequence).

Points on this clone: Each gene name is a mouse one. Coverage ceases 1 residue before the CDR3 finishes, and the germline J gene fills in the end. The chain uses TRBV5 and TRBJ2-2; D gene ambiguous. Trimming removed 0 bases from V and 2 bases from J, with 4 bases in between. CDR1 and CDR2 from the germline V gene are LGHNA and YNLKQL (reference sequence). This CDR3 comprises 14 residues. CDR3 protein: CASSQEGNTGQLYF. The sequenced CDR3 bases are TGTGCCAGCAGCCAAGAGGGGAACACCGGGCAGCTCTAC.

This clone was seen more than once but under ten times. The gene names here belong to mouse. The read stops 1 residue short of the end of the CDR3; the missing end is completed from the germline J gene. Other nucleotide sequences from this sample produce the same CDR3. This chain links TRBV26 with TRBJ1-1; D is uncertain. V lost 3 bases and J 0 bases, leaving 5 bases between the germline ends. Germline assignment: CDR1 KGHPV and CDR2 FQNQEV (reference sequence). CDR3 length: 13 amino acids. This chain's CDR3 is CASSLGTNTEVFF. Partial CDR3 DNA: TGTGCCAGCAGTCTAGGGACAAACACAGAAGTCTTC.

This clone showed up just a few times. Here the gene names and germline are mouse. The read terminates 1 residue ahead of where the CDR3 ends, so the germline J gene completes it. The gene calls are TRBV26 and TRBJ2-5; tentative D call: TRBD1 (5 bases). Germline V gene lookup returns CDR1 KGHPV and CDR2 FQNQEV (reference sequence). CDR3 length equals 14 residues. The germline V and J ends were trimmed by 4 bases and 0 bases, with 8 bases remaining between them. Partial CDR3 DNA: TGTGCCAGCAGTCAGGCAGGGAACCAAGACACCCAGTAC. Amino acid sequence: CASSQAGNQDTQY. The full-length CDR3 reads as CASSQAGNQDTQYF.

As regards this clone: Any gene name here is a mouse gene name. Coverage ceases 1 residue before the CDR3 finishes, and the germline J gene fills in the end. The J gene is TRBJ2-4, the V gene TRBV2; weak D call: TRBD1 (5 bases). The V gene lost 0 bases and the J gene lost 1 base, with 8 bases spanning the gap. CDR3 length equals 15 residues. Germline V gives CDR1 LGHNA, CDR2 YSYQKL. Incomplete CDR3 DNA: TGTGCCAGCAGCCAAGATAGCAGGGGTCAAAACACCTTGTAC. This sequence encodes CASSQDSRGQNTLY. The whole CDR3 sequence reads CASSQDSRGQNTLYF.

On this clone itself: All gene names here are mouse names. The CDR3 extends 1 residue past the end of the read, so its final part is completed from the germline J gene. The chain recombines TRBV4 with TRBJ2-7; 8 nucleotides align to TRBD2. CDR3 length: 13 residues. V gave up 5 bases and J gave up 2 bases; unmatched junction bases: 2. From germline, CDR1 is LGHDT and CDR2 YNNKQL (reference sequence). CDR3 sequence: CASSPDWAYEQYF. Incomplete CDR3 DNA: TGTGCCAGCAGCCCGGACTGGGCCTATGAACAGTAC.

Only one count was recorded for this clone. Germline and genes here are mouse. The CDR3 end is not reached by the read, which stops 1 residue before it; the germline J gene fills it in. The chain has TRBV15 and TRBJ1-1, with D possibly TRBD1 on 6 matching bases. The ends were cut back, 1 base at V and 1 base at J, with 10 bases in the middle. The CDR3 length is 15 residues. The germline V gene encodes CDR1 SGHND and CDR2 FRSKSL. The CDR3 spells CASSLVGGQNTEVFF. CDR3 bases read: TGTGCCAGCAGTTTAGTGGGGGGCCAAAACACAGAAGTCTTC.

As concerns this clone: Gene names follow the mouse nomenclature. This CDR3 is CASSLLGGLAGQLYF. Incomplete CDR3 DNA: TGTGCCAGCAGTCTGCTGGGGGGGCTCGCCGGGCAGCTCTAC. This chain connects TRBV26 to TRBJ2-2; 10 bases are shared with TRBD2. From the germline J gene comes the end of the CDR3, since the read stops 1 residue before it. The germline V gene encodes CDR1 KGHPV and CDR2 FQNQEV (reference sequence). V dropped 2 bases and J dropped 6; count of bases not matched to a gene: 3. The CDR3 sequence is 15 residues long. The variable domain in full, completed from reference TRBV26 and TRBJ2-2, reads NSKVIQTPRYLVKGQGQKAKMRCIPEKGHPVVFWYQQNKNNEFKFLINFQNQEVLQQIDMTEKRFSAECPSNSPCSLEIQSSEAGDSALYLCASSLLGGLAGQLYFGEGSKLTVL.

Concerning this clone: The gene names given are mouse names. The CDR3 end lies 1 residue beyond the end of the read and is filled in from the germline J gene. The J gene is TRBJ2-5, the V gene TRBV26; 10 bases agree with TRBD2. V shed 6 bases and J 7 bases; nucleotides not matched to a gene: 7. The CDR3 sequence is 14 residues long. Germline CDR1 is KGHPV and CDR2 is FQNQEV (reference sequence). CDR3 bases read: TGTGCCAGCAGCCGGACTGGGGGCTGGAACACCCAGTAC. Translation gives CASSRTGGWNTQY. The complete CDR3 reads CASSRTGGWNTQYF.

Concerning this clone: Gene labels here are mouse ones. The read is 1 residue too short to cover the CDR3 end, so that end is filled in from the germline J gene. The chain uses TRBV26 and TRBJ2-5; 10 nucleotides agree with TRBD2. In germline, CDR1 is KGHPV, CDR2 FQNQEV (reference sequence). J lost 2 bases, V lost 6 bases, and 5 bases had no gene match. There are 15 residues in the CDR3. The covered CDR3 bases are TGTGCCAGCAGCCGACTGGGGGGAGGCCAAGACACCCAGTAC. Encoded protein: CASSRLGGGQDTQY. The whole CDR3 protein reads CASSRLGGGQDTQYF.

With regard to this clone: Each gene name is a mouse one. The CDR3 bases that were read are TGTGCCCGGACTGGGGGAAACACCGGGCAGCTCTAC. It is translated as CARTGGNTGQLY. The entire CDR3 reads CARTGGNTGQLYF. V and J are TRBV31 and TRBJ2-2; 10 nucleotides align to TRBD2. With the read ending 1 residue before the CDR3 end, the germline J gene is used to fill in that end. The CDR3 spans 13 residues. The germline V gene has CDR1 GKSSPN and CDR2 SITVG. V gave up 8 bases and J gave up 1 base; unmatched junction bases: 1.

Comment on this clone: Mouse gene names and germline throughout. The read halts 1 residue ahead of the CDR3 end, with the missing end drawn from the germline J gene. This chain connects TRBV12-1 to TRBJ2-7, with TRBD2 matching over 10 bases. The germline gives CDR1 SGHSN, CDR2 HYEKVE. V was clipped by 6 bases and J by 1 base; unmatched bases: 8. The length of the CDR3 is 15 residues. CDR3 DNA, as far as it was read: TGTGCCAGCAGCCCTTTACTGGGGGGGTCCTATGAACAGTAC. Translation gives CASSPLLGGSYEQY. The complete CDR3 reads CASSPLLGGSYEQYF.

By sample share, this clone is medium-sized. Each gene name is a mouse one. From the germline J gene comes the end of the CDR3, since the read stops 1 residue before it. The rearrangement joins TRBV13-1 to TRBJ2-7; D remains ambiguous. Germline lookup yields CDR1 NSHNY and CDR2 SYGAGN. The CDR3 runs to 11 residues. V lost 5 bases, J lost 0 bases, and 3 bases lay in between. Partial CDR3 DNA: TGTGCCAGCAGGCTCTCCTATGAACAGTAC. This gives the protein CASRLSYEQY. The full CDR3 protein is CASRLSYEQYF.

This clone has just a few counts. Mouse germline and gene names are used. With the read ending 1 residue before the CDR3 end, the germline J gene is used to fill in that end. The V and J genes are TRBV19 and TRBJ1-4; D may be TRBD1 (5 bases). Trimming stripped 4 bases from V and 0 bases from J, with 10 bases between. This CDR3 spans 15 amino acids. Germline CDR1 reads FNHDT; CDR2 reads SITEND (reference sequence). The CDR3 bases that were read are TGTGCCAGCAGTCCCGTGACAGTTTCCAACGAAAGATTATTT. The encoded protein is CASSPVTVSNERLF. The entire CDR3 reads CASSPVTVSNERLFF.